This TCR beta chain was sequenced during a study of shared clonotypes between healthy human individuals. Naive CD8 populations comprised CD45RO-negative cells positively selected for CCR7, excluding terminally differentiated effector memory CD45RA+ cells. Sequenced by immunoSEQ multiplex PCR; TCRdb stores in-frame clones only, minus some. The sample yields about 2.2 million clones, 93% seen once. V was clipped by 1 base and J by 2 bases, with 9 bases between them. The CDR3 spans 15 residues. The V gene's germline CDR1 is SEHNR and CDR2 FQNEAQ (reference sequence). Sequencing was carried out using naive CD8+ T cells from PBMCs. The TCR originated in a man younger than 30 in good health. Some clones in this sample may be carry-over from other donors' samples. The chain links TRBV7-9 to TRBJ2-1; D is unclear. CDR3 in DNA: TGTGCCAGCAGCTTAGTTCCAGAGGCCTACAATGAGCAGTTCTTC. This translates into CASSLVPEAYNEQFF.